The 27 T cell receptor beta chains presented below share a single source sample, sequenced in a study of response to subunit inactivated influenza vaccine. TCRdb passed the RT-PCR reads through MiXCR, listing each CDR3 protein once. The sample holds 500,000 to 750,000 distinct CDR3 sequences, around 15% seen once. The source was PBMCs from blood, collected about 13 days after vaccination. These receptors all stem from a man aged 45-65 years who received an inactivated influenza vaccine.

Written as DNA, the CDR3 is TGCAGCGTCGACACAAACGGCGGCTACACCTTC. This codes for CSVDTNGGYTF. This sequence joins TRBV29-1 and TRBJ1-2, with no clear D. Germline lookup yields CDR1 SQVTM and CDR2 ANQGSEA. V was clipped by 6 bases and J by 8 bases, with 13 bases between them. This CDR3 has 11 amino acids.

The chain combines TRBV6-1 with TRBJ1-5; the D gene is possibly TRBD1 (6 bases). The V end lost 6 bases, the J end lost 0 bases, and 12 bases lay between the germline ends. The germline V gene encodes CDR1 MNHNS and CDR2 SASEGT. This CDR3 region has 15 residues. This chain's CDR3 is CASSPGVYSNQPQHF. CDR3 DNA sequence: TGTGCCAGCAGCCCAGGGGTCTATAGCAATCAGCCCCAGCATTTT.

This clonotype was seen a few times. The chain couples TRBV12-3 or TRBV12-4 to TRBJ1-4; D remains ambiguous. V dropped 6 bases and J dropped 6 bases, with 14 bases sitting between them. This CDR3 is built from 14 residues. The CDR3 loop is CASSTQERYEKLFF. DNA for the CDR3: TGTGCCAGCAGCACGCAAGAGCGCTATGAAAAACTGTTTTTT.

This clonotype came up a few times. The rearrangement uses TRBV12-3 or TRBV12-4 and TRBJ2-2, with a weak D call TRBD2 (5 bases). V dropped 5 bases and J dropped 6 bases, with 16 bases sitting between them. The CDR3 is made up of 15 amino acids. The CDR3 is CASSRGPLASGELFF. For the CDR3, the DNA is TGTGCCAGCAGTCGCGGGCCCCTAGCTTCCGGGGAGCTGTTTTTT.

The chain recombines TRBV5-5 with TRBJ2-3; D possibly corresponds to TRBD2 (5 bases). Germline CDR1 and CDR2: SGHKS and YYEKEE (reference sequence). The ends were cut back, 0 bases at V and 2 bases at J, with 13 bases in the middle. The CDR3 consists of 16 residues. CDR3 sequence reads: CASSLARTLDTDTQYF. In DNA form, the CDR3 reads TGTGCCAGCAGCTTGGCCCGGACTCTCGACACAGATACGCAGTATTTT.

V is TRBV6-5 and J is TRBJ1-5; 7 positions agree with TRBD1. The CDR3 has 17 residues. The germline V gene encodes CDR1 MNHEY and CDR2 SVGAGI. V lost 0 bases, J lost 5 bases, and 10 bases stayed unmatched. The CDR3, as DNA: TGTGCCAGCAGTTACTCTCCCGGGAAGAGGGGGCATCAGCCCCAGCATTTT. It codes for CASSYSPGKRGHQPQHF.

CDR3: CASSTRLAGFSGANVLTF. In DNA, the CDR3 is TGCGCCAGCAGCACGAGACTAGCGGGCTTCTCTGGGGCCAACGTCCTGACTTTC. The V call is TRBV5-1, the J call TRBJ2-6, with TRBD2 identical over 10 bases. CDR1 is SGHRS and CDR2 is YFSETQ in the germline V gene. The CDR3 is 18 amino acids. V was pared by 4 bases and J by 0 bases, with 7 bases of the junction left unmatched.

This clonotype has just a few counts. The chain combines TRBV5-1 with TRBJ2-1; 7 bases are shared with TRBD2. The CDR3 is made up of 14 amino acids. J gave up 4 bases and V 4 bases, and 5 bases lay outside the gene matches. Germline lookup yields CDR1 SGHRS and CDR2 YFSETQ. For the CDR3, the DNA is TGCGCCAGCAGCAACGGGACTAAATACAATGAGCAGTTCTTC. It codes for CASSNGTKYNEQFF. The full variable domain, in which reference TRBV5-1 and TRBJ2-1 provide the parts outside the CDR3, is KAGVTQTPRYLIKTRGQQVTLSCSPISGHRSVSWYQQTPGQGLQFLFEYFSETQRNKGNFPGRFSGRQFSNSRSEMNVSTLELGDSALYLCASSNGTKYNEQFFGPGTRLTVL.

The chain joins TRBV20-1 to TRBJ2-1, with D possibly called TRBD1 or TRBD2 (9 bases each). Looked up from germline, CDR1 is DFQATT and CDR2 is SNEGSKA (reference sequence). CDR3 length: 14 residues. Trimming cost V 6 bases and J 9 bases, with 21 bases left between them. In DNA form, the CDR3 reads TGCAGTGCGCTACAGGGGGCGCGGGGGGGTGAGCAGTTCTTC. Encoded protein: CSALQGARGGEQFF.

The CDR3 coding sequence is TGCGCCGCTGGGCGGGGGGGCTACAATGAGCAGTTCTTC. Translated, it gives CAAGRGGYNEQFF. The chain recombines TRBV10-2 with TRBJ2-1; 9 nucleotides agree with TRBD2. The CDR3 extends over 13 amino acids. The ends lost 11 bases at V and 3 bases at J; junction bases unmatched: 5. CDR1 is WSHSY and CDR2 is SAAADI in the germline V gene.

This clonotype was counted at least ten times. The rearrangement uses TRBV29-1 and TRBJ2-7, with D unresolved. Between the trimmed V and J ends, which lost 3 bases and 2 bases, there was a span of 14 bases. The CDR3 covers 14 residues. Germline values: CDR1 SQVTM, CDR2 ANQGSEA. The CDR3 protein is CSVESDSHPYEQYF. The CDR3, as DNA: TGCAGCGTTGAGTCCGACTCGCACCCCTACGAGCAGTACTTC.

Ten or more counts support this clonotype. The V and J genes are TRBV20-1 and TRBJ1-2, with D perhaps matching TRBD1 (5 bases). This CDR3 contains 16 residues. Germline V gives CDR1 DFQATT, CDR2 SNEGSKA (reference sequence). Trimming stripped 0 bases from V and 4 bases from J, with 18 bases between. The CDR3 loop reads CSARDWGVANIYGYTF. The CDR3, as DNA: TGCAGTGCTAGAGATTGGGGGGTAGCCAATATCTATGGCTACACCTTC.

The chain links TRBV28 to TRBJ2-7, with 8 bases that match TRBD1. The CDR3 is 15 residues long. Per germline, CDR1 MDHEN and CDR2 SYDVKM. Unmatched junction bases numbered 10, after V lost 5 bases and J lost 4 bases. CDR3 amino acids: CASSPRRTGYYEQYF. As DNA, the CDR3 is TGTGCCAGCAGTCCACGAAGGACAGGGTATTACGAGCAGTACTTC.

A few counts support this clonotype. CDR3: CSARQVPPDEQFF. For the CDR3, the DNA is TGCAGTGCTAGGCAGGTCCCGCCCGATGAGCAGTTCTTC. The genes are TRBV20-1 and TRBJ2-1; D is ambiguous. The germline V and J ends were trimmed by 3 bases and 8 bases, with 14 bases remaining between them. The CDR3 covers 13 residues. CDR1 DFQATT and CDR2 SNEGSKA come from the germline V gene (reference sequence).

The CDR3: CASMGQGDTEAFF. CDR3 sequence (DNA): TGTGCCAGCATGGGGCAGGGGGACACTGAAGCTTTCTTT. The rearrangement links TRBV2 to TRBJ1-1; 7 bases fit TRBD1. The ends lost 7 bases at V and 3 bases at J; junction bases unmatched: 5. Germline V CDR1 and CDR2: SNHLY, FYNNEI. This CDR3 spans 13 amino acids.

This clonotype was found a few times. The rearrangement uses TRBV4-2 and TRBJ1-4, with 7 nucleotides matching TRBD1. The germline CDR1 and CDR2 sequences are LGHNA and YNFKEQ. There are 15 residues in the CDR3. J gave up 3 bases and V 3 bases, and 4 bases lay outside the gene matches. This CDR3 is CASSHDRVANEKLFF. Written as DNA, the CDR3 is TGTGCCAGCAGCCACGACAGGGTAGCTAATGAAAAACTGTTTTTT.

This clonotype came up a few times. The chain combines TRBV6-5 with TRBJ1-1; a weak D match, TRBD1 (5 bases). CDR1 and CDR2 from the germline V gene are MNHEY and SVGAGI. CDR3 length equals 14 residues. V lost 2 bases to trimming and J lost 4 bases, with 11 bases between them. CDR3 sequence (DNA): TGTGCCAGCAGTTACGGGGGTATTAGCACTGAAGCTTTCTTT. It specifies CASSYGGISTEAFF.

The chain combines TRBV29-1 with TRBJ1-1; 7 positions agree with TRBD1. This CDR3 spans 11 amino acids. The V and J ends lost 6 bases and 8 bases, in that order; junction bases with no gene match: 6. Looked up from germline, CDR1 is SQVTM and CDR2 is ANQGSEA. CDR3 nucleotide sequence: TGCAGCGTCTCCAGGACAGGCGAAGCTTTCTTT. The encoded protein is CSVSRTGEAFF. Full variable domain (remainder filled in from reference TRBV29-1 and TRBJ1-1): SAVISQKPSRDICQRGTSLTIQCQVDSQVTMMFWYRQQPGQSLTLIATANQGSEATYESGFVIDKFPISRPNLTFSTLTVSNMSPEDSSIYLCSVSRTGEAFFGQGTRLTVV.

This clonotype showed up just a few times. This sequence joins TRBV28 and TRBJ2-1, with 12 bases fitting TRBD2. The V gene end was trimmed by 5 bases and the J gene end by 10 bases; junction bases not matched to a gene: 9. The CDR3 consists of 15 residues. Per the germline V gene, CDR1 is MDHEN and CDR2 is SYDVKM. CDR3: CASSNLAGGGSEQFF. CDR3 DNA sequence: TGTGCCAGCAGTAATCTAGCGGGAGGGGGCTCGGAGCAGTTCTTC. The complete variable domain, with remaining parts taken from reference TRBV28 and TRBJ2-1, reads DVKVTQSSRYLVKRTGEKVFLECVQDMDHENMFWYRQDPGLGLRLIYFSYDVKMKEKGDIPEGYSVSREKKERFSLILESASTNQTSMYLCASSNLAGGGSEQFFGPGTRLTVL.

This clonotype was seen many times. The chain uses TRBV5-1 and TRBJ2-3; D remains ambiguous. This CDR3 comprises 13 residues. The V gene's germline CDR1 is SGHRS and CDR2 YFSETQ. V shed 5 bases and J shed 2 bases, with 9 bases lying between them. The CDR3 region is CASRDGSTDTQYF. CDR3 sequence (DNA): TGCGCCAGCAGGGACGGATCCACAGATACGCAGTATTTT.

The rearrangement links TRBV15 to TRBJ2-1; possible D gene TRBD2, 6 bases. V lost 3 bases to trimming and J lost 5 bases, with 14 bases between them. CDR1 is LNHNV and CDR2 is YYDKDF in the germline V gene (reference sequence). CDR3 length equals 15 residues. The CDR3 region is CATSRTYGSNNEQFF. In DNA form, the CDR3 reads TGTGCCACCAGCAGGACCTACGGGAGTAACAATGAGCAGTTCTTC.

This chain connects TRBV30 to TRBJ2-7; 10 nucleotides match TRBD1. The germline V gene has CDR1 GTSNPN and CDR2 SVGIG (reference sequence). J lost 6 bases, V lost 8 bases, and 4 bases had no gene match. The CDR3 sequence is 11 residues long. Here the CDR3 DNA reads TGTGCCGGACGGACAGGGGGCGAGCAGTACTTC. It is translated as CAGRTGGEQYF.

The chain recombines TRBV7-2 with TRBJ1-4, with D unclear. CDR3 length: 12 residues. The germline V gene has CDR1 SGHTA and CDR2 FQGNSA. Between the trimmed V and J ends, which lost 2 bases and 7 bases, there was a span of 5 bases. The CDR3 spells CASSLLGEKLFF. The DNA for the CDR3 is TGTGCCAGCAGCTTATTAGGTGAAAAACTGTTTTTT.

The gene calls are TRBV5-6 and TRBJ2-1; tentative D call: TRBD1 (6 bases). V was cut by 1 base and J by 9 bases, with 26 bases left in between. CDR1 and CDR2 (germline): SGHDT, YYEEEE. The CDR3 spans 18 residues. Written as DNA, the CDR3 is TGTGCCAGCAGCTTGCCCAGGGGCCCGTTATCCCGAAAGGTTGAGCAGTTCTTC. The encoded protein is CASSLPRGPLSRKVEQFF.

This clonotype showed up just a few times. This chain uses TRBV2 with TRBJ2-3, with a possible D match to TRBD1 (5 bases). This CDR3 region has 16 residues. Germline assignment: CDR1 SNHLY and CDR2 FYNNEI. V was shortened by 3 bases and J by 5 bases, with 18 bases between the two germline ends. This CDR3 reads CASSDRMWQGQDTQYF. The CDR3 DNA sequence: TGTGCCAGCAGTGATCGTATGTGGCAGGGCCAAGATACGCAGTATTTT.

This clonotype was detected a few times. The chain joins TRBV27 to TRBJ2-2, with 8 bases fitting TRBD2. V trimming: 5 bases; J trimming: 5 bases; junction bases outside the gene matches: 10. CDR1 is MNHEY, CDR2 SMNVEV, per germline (reference sequence). This CDR3 has 16 residues. The CDR3 loop is CASSQPSGGGTGELFF. The DNA of the CDR3 is TGTGCCAGCAGTCAACCCTCGGGGGGGGGAACCGGGGAGCTGTTTTTT.

This chain links TRBV30 with TRBJ1-6, with 8 bases fitting TRBD1. CDR3 size: 13 residues. Germline lookup yields CDR1 GTSNPN and CDR2 SVGIG (reference sequence). DNA of the CDR3: TGTGCTTATACGGGACAGGATAATTCACCCCTCCACTTT. This gives the protein CAYTGQDNSPLHF. The entire variable domain, with the rest obtained from reference TRBV30 and TRBJ1-6, is as follows: SQTIHQWPATLVQPVGSPLSLECTVEGTSNPNLYWYRQAAGRGLQLLFYSVGIGQISSEVPQNLSASRPQDRQFILSSKKLLLSDSGFYLCAYTGQDNSPLHFGNGTRLTVT.